One sample yielded the 14 T cell receptor beta chains listed below, sequenced in a study of T-cell memory formation after mild COVID-19. TCRdb re-called the 5' RACE reads through MiXCR, storing one row per CDR3 protein. The data hold about 350,000 distinct CDR3 sequences, with about an eighth observed a single time. Sequencing was carried out using PBMCs or a T cell subset sorted from them (not recorded which). The receptors derive from a young man who had mild COVID-19 (a few samples of this study predate the infection). Cell type and time point are not known.

This clonotype was seen only a few times. The CDR3: CASSSYLSPRDEQFF. The CDR3 DNA reads as TGTGCCAGCAGCTCCTACCTGAGCCCGCGAGATGAGCAGTTCTTC. The V and J genes are TRBV7-6 and TRBJ2-1; D not certain. The germline CDR1 and CDR2 sequences are SGHVS and FNYEAQ. Trimming took 4 bases from V and 8 from J, leaving 18 bases between them. The CDR3 loop spans 15 amino acids.

This clonotype was counted only a few times. The chain carries TRBV7-2 and TRBJ2-3, with 9 nucleotides matching TRBD2. Trimming cost V 6 bases and J 8 bases; bases outside gene matches: 12. Germline V gene lookup returns CDR1 SGHTA and CDR2 FQGNSA. There are 15 residues in the CDR3. CDR3 sequence reads: CASSPRDSGGRTQYF. In DNA, the CDR3 is TGTGCCAGCAGTCCTAGGGACAGCGGGGGGCGTACGCAGTATTTT.

This clonotype turned up a few times. This chain links TRBV4-3 with TRBJ1-2, with TRBD1 matching 7 bases. The CDR3 sequence is 15 residues long. Germline V gives CDR1 LGHNA, CDR2 YSLEER. With 3 bases clipped from V and 4 bases from J, the junction kept 8 bases outside the gene matches. The CDR3 DNA reads TGCGCCAGCAGCCACGACAGGGTGGGACGCTATGGCTACACCTTC. It yields the protein CASSHDRVGRYGYTF.

This clonotype was seen at least ten times. The chain is built from TRBV12-3 or TRBV12-4 and TRBJ2-1; TRBD1 aligns across 10 bases. The CDR3 runs 14 residues. Trimming removed 6 bases from V and 5 bases from J; junction bases left unmatched: 4. CDR3 sequence (DNA): TGTGCCAGCAGCTCGGGACAGGGGAACAATGAGCAGTTCTTC. It translates to CASSSGQGNNEQFF.

This clonotype was picked up a small number of times. The J gene is TRBJ2-7, the V gene TRBV15; D possibly corresponds to TRBD1 (6 bases). The CDR3 loop spans 15 amino acids. V gave up 0 bases and J gave up 1 base, with 10 bases separating them. Germline V gives CDR1 LNHNV, CDR2 YYDKDF (reference sequence). CDR3 nucleotide sequence: TGTGCCACCAGCAGAGACCCCGGACAGTCCTACGAGCAGTACTTC. This codes for CATSRDPGQSYEQYF.

The rearrangement joins TRBV27 to TRBJ1-1, with D perhaps TRBD1 (6 bases). This CDR3 comprises 15 residues. V lost 3 bases and J lost 5, with 16 bases in between. Germline loops: CDR1 MNHEY, CDR2 SMNVEV (reference sequence). The CDR3 DNA reads TGTGCCAGCAGTTTCTCCTCCACAGGGCGGACTGAAGCTTTCTTT. Its translation is CASSFSSTGRTEAFF.

Ten or more counts support this clonotype. This rearrangement joins TRBV12-3 or TRBV12-4 to TRBJ2-5; 8 positions match TRBD2. V trimming: 3 bases; J trimming: 3 bases; junction bases outside the gene matches: 0. The CDR3 runs 13 residues. The CDR3 region has the DNA TGTGCCAGCAGTTTTAGCGGGGAAGAGACCCAGTACTTC. It yields the protein CASSFSGEETQYF.

This rearrangement joins TRBV12-3 or TRBV12-4 to TRBJ2-6, with a weak D call TRBD1 (5 bases). CDR3 length equals 15 residues. V was trimmed by 5 bases and J by 1 base, leaving 9 bases between them. CDR3 DNA: TGTGCCAGCAGTCAAGGGGTATCTGGGGCCAACGTCCTGACTTTC. Amino acid sequence: CASSQGVSGANVLTF.

J is TRBJ2-5 and V is TRBV2; D is undetermined. V lost 6 bases to trimming and J lost 4 bases, with 15 bases between them. The CDR3 is made up of 14 amino acids. Germline V gene lookup returns CDR1 SNHLY and CDR2 FYNNEI. The CDR3 bases are TGTGCCAGCAGGGGGTTGAGGAGAGGAGAGACCCAGTACTTC. It translates to CASRGLRRGETQYF.

The gene calls are TRBV7-2 and TRBJ2-5; 8 bases agree with TRBD1. The V and J ends lost 6 bases and 5 bases, in that order; junction bases with no gene match: 17. The CDR3 covers 17 residues. Germline V gene sequence: CDR1 SGHTA, CDR2 FQGNSA. CDR3 nucleotides: TGTGCCAGCAGTCTAGGGCTCGGACAGGGTCGGGGGGAGACCCAGTACTTC. Translated, it gives CASSLGLGQGRGETQYF.

The DNA for the CDR3 is TGTGCCAGCAGCTTCCGGGACCATAACACTGAAGCTTTCTTT. Translation: CASSFRDHNTEAFF. The chain joins TRBV5-6 to TRBJ1-1; tentative D call: TRBD1 (5 bases). Germline loops: CDR1 SGHDT, CDR2 YYEEEE. With 2 bases removed from V and 2 bases from J, the gap between germline ends came to 10 bases. This CDR3 is 14 amino acids long.

This clonotype was observed many times. CDR3 sequence: CASSRKTGTSGFTDTQYF. The CDR3 DNA reads TGTGCCAGCAGTAGAAAGACCGGGACTAGCGGATTCACAGATACGCAGTATTTT. This chain uses TRBV6-2 or TRBV6-3 with TRBJ2-3; TRBD2 aligns across 11 bases. V lost 5 bases to trimming and J lost 2 bases; unmatched junction nucleotides: 12. CDR1 is MNHEY, CDR2 SVGEGT, per germline. This CDR3 spans 18 amino acids.

V and J are TRBV7-9 and TRBJ1-2; D gene unclear. The CDR3 totals 12 residues. Germline-derived CDR1 and CDR2 are SEHNR and FQNEAQ (reference sequence). The V gene lost 10 bases and the J gene lost 4 bases, with 13 bases spanning the gap. CDR3 nucleotides: TGTGCCAACCAACAGCTGACCTATGGCTACACCTTC. It yields the protein CANQQLTYGYTF.

Only a few counts were recorded for this clonotype. The chain joins TRBV4-3 to TRBJ2-7; no definite D call. The CDR3 length is 16 residues. V dropped 0 bases and J dropped 3 bases, with 15 bases sitting between them. Germline CDR1 is LGHNA and CDR2 is YSLEER. CDR3 coding DNA: TGCGCCAGCAGCCAAGATACAGAAATAGTACTCTACGAGCAGTACTTC. The encoded protein is CASSQDTEIVLYEQYF.